A selection of T cell receptor beta chains follows, all from one sample in a study of blood T cells in healthy people across ages. TCRdb re-called the 5' RACE reads through MiXCR, storing one row per CDR3 protein. The sample lists around 1,000,000 distinct CDR3 sequences, around 25% seen once, with approximately 0.79% in the top ten. The sample was also linked to a second study, of T cells of mothers and their children.

The specimen sequenced was blood. The source of these receptors is a girl aged 2 to 10 in good health. CDR3s include the opening cysteine and the closing phenylalanine or tryptophan. A D gene is named only where the DNA matches it firmly. Clone sizes are given selectively: once, few, many, or a class where the clone is expanded.

>TRBV9|TRBJ2-5|few|TRBD2
CASSVAGGVSETQYF
TGTGCCAGCAGCGTAGCGGGAGGGGTCTCGGAGACCCAGTACTTC
>TRBV7-9|TRBJ2-1|few|-
CASSPNQGFGDEQFF
TGTGCCAGCAGCCCGAACCAGGGTTTTGGAGATGAGCAGTTCTTC
>TRBV29-1|TRBJ2-5|-|-
CSVGRNFQETQYF
TGCAGCGTTGGACGGAACTTCCAAGAGACCCAGTACTTC
>TRBV20-1|TRBJ2-3|once|-
CSFPAQLDTQYF
TGCAGTTTTCCCGCACAGTTGGATACGCAGTATTTT
>TRBV5-4|TRBJ2-7|-|TRBD2
CASSPGWSGLAGGSTYEQYF
TGTGCCAGCAGCCCCGGGTGGTCGGGACTAGCGGGAGGATCCACCTACGAGCAGTACTTC
>TRBV11-3|TRBJ2-1|-|-
CASSPDKSNEQFF
TGTGCCAGCAGCCCAGATAAGAGCAATGAGCAGTTCTTC
>TRBV7-9|TRBJ2-1|few|TRBD1
CASSSQYPGQADEQFF
TGTGCCAGCAGCTCACAATACCCCGGACAGGCTGATGAGCAGTTCTTC
>TRBV3-1|TRBJ2-7|-|TRBD1
CASSQRPGQGFHEQYF
TGTGCCAGCAGCCAACGTCCGGGACAGGGGTTCCACGAGCAGTACTTC
>TRBV7-6|TRBJ1-2|few|-
CASSSLSAGRGGYTF
TGTGCCAGCAGTTCCCTCTCCGCGGGGAGAGGGGGCTACACCTTC
>TRBV4-3|TRBJ2-3|-|TRBD2
CASSQVYGGGTDTQYF
TGCGCCAGCAGCCAAGTTTATGGCGGGGGGACAGATACGCAGTATTTT
>TRBV20-1|TRBJ2-3|-|-
CSAENIGETDTQYF
TGCAGTGCTGAGAACATAGGAGAGACAGATACGCAGTATTTT
>TRBV15|TRBJ2-1|-|-
CATRPSVTGYDEQFF
TGTGCCACCAGACCCTCTGTTACAGGGTATGATGAGCAGTTCTTC
>TRBV7-8|TRBJ1-4|few|-
CASSTSRDTHEKLFF
TGTGCCAGTTCAACAAGCCGGGACACCCATGAAAAACTGTTTTTT
>TRBV25-1|TRBJ1-3|few|TRBD1
CASSERALGQTGNTIYF
TGTGCCAGCAGTGAGCGAGCCTTGGGACAGACTGGAAACACCATATATTTT
>TRBV5-1|TRBJ2-5|-|-
CASSLVSGPQETQYF
TGCGCCAGCAGCTTGGTTTCAGGTCCCCAGGAGACCCAGTACTTC
>TRBV3-1|TRBJ2-5|-|-
CASSQDMWQYF
TGTGCCAGCAGCCAAGACATGTGGCAGTACTTC
>TRBV6-1|TRBJ2-5|few|-
CASSEAIQETQYF
TGTGCCAGCAGTGAAGCTATCCAAGAGACCCAGTACTTC
>TRBV10-3|TRBJ2-6|few|-
CAITPGGGSGANVLTF
TGTGCCATCACTCCCGGAGGAGGCTCTGGGGCCAACGTCCTGACTTTC
>TRBV7-8|TRBJ2-4|-|TRBD2
CASSLVGGVEDIQYF
TGTGCCAGCAGCTTAGTGGGGGGGGTAGAGGACATTCAGTACTTC
>TRBV29-1|TRBJ2-6|-|-
CSVLGESFSGANVLTF
TGCAGCGTTTTGGGGGAATCCTTCTCTGGGGCCAACGTCCTGACTTTC
>TRBV10-3|TRBJ2-1|-|TRBD2
CAAGGGGSYNEQFF
TGTGCCGCGGGTGGTGGCGGGAGTTACAATGAGCAGTTCTTC
>TRBV15|TRBJ2-7|few|-
CATSRDQTDRDEQYF
TGTGCCACCAGCAGAGATCAGACAGATCGTGACGAGCAGTACTTC
>TRBV7-9|TRBJ1-1|-|-
CASSLAAEQGRAFF
TGTGCCAGCAGCTTAGCCGCAGAACAGGGCCGCGCTTTCTTT
>TRBV10-3|TRBJ1-3|-|-
CAIYGDHSGNTIYF
TGTGCCATCTATGGGGATCACTCTGGAAACACCATATATTTT
>TRBV29-1|TRBJ2-5|few|-
CSVFSTGRQETQYF
TGCAGCGTTTTCTCTACAGGGCGGCAAGAGACCCAGTACTTC
>TRBV28|TRBJ2-3|-|-
CASSPTGILTGTQYF
TGTGCCAGCAGTCCTACAGGGATACTCACAGGTACGCAGTATTTT
>TRBV3-1|TRBJ1-2|few|-
CASSQQVSSYGYTF
TGTGCCAGCAGCCAGCAGGTTTCATCGTATGGCTACACCTTC
>TRBV29-1|TRBJ1-5|few|-
CSVGGGNQPQHF
TGCAGCGTGGGGGGGGGCAATCAGCCCCAGCATTTT
>TRBV10-3|TRBJ1-2|-|-
CAIRQTGTDFYGYTF
TGTGCCATCCGGCAAACAGGGACGGACTTCTATGGCTACACCTTC
>TRBV6-2/TRBV6-3|TRBJ1-1|-|-
CASSYSSDSFTEAFF
TGTGCCAGCAGTTACTCGAGCGACAGTTTCACCGAAGCTTTCTTT
>TRBV12-3/TRBV12-4|TRBJ1-4|few|-
CASSLVLINEKLFF
TGTGCCAGCAGTTTAGTTCTCATAAATGAAAAACTGTTTTTT